These T cell receptor beta chains were read from a single sample in a study of cytomegalovirus exposure and HLA in healthy donors. Measured with immunoSEQ multiplex PCR; TCRdb has only the in-frame clones, and not every one. The sample gives 240,000 or so clones, 81% of which show up once; about 7.3% is in the top ten. Sequenced input: PBMCs. The receptors shown here come from a woman aged 55 to 70 in good health and CMV-seropositive. CDR3s include the opening cysteine and the closing phenylalanine or tryptophan. Fields, in order: J gene, V gene, D gene, clone size, CDR3 protein, CDR3 DNA. The D gene is left open where the match is weak. Clone size appears in some rows only: once, few, many, or a class for an expanded clone.

>TRBJ2-7|TRBV5-1|TRBD2|-
CASSWAQTSGSYYEQYF
TGCGCCAGCAGCTGGGCCCAAACTAGCGGGAGTTATTACGAGCAGTACTTC
>TRBJ1-5|TRBV28|-|-
CASSLRGGGNQPQHF
TGTGCCAGCAGTTTGAGGGGAGGGGGCAATCAGCCCCAGCATTTT
>TRBJ2-3|TRBV5-4|TRBD2|-
CASSPARTRSTDTQYF
TGTGCCAGCAGCCCCGCCCGGACTAGGAGCACAGATACGCAGTATTTT
>TRBJ1-1|TRBV2|-|-
CASSVGARGHTEAFF
TGTGCCAGCAGTGTGGGAGCCCGAGGCCACACTGAAGCTTTCTTT
>TRBJ1-1|TRBV7-9|TRBD1|-
CSSSSSGQLEAFF
TGTTCCAGCAGCTCATCGGGACAGCTCGAAGCTTTCTTT
>TRBJ2-2|TRBV5-1|-|-
CASSWAPSESTNTGELFF
TGCGCCAGCAGTTGGGCTCCTAGCGAGAGTACGAACACCGGGGAGCTGTTTTTT
>TRBJ2-5|TRBV2|-|-
CASSLDSFQETQYF
TGTGCCAGCAGCCTCGACTCTTTCCAAGAGACCCAGTACTTC
>TRBJ2-3|TRBV19|TRBD2|-
CASSMVLTGGTQYF
TGTGCCAGTAGTATGGTCTTAACGGGAGGTACGCAGTATTTT
>TRBJ1-2|TRBV7-9|TRBD1|-
CASSFPGQGYTF
TGTGCCAGCAGCTTCCCGGGACAGGGCTACACCTTC
>TRBJ2-7|TRBV10-1|-|-
CASSSGIHEQYF
TGCGCCAGCAGTTCGGGGATCCACGAGCAGTACTTC
>TRBJ2-1|TRBV19|-|-
CASSITGNEQFF
TGTGCCAGTAGTATTACGGGGAATGAGCAGTTCTTC
>TRBJ2-3|TRBV7-7|TRBD2|-
CASSRTSGLADMQYF
TGTGCTAGCAGCCGGACTAGCGGGCTCGCAGATATGCAGTATTTT
>TRBJ2-7|TRBV25-1|-|-
CASSAVGEQYF
TGTGCCAGCAGTGCGGTCGGCGAGCAGTACTTC
>TRBJ2-1|TRBV5-1|-|few
CASSLGQGTAGVPFF
TGCGCCAGCAGCCTGGGACAGGGAACAGCGGGAGTCCCGTTCTTC
>TRBJ2-3|TRBV11-2|TRBD2|-
CASSLDGLAGLSTDTQYF
TGTGCCAGCAGCTTAGATGGACTAGCGGGACTTAGCACAGATACGCAGTATTTT
>TRBJ2-3|TRBV7-2|-|-
CASSWGDRISADTQYF
TGTGCCAGCAGCTGGGGGGACAGAATATCCGCAGATACGCAGTATTTT
>TRBJ1-5|TRBV27|-|-
CASSLSEATLPQHF
TGTGCCAGCAGTTTATCTGAAGCGACGTTGCCCCAGCATTTT
>TRBJ2-1|TRBV19|-|-
CASSIRWTGSSYNEQFF
TGTGCCAGTAGTATACGGTGGACGGGGAGCTCCTACAATGAGCAGTTCTTC
>TRBJ2-7|TRBV7-8|-|-
CASSLEGDFYEQYF
TGTGCCAGCAGCTTAGAAGGGGATTTCTACGAGCAGTACTTC
>TRBJ1-1|TRBV28|TRBD1|-
CASSLLQGANTEAFF
TGTGCCAGCAGTTTATTACAGGGGGCGAACACTGAAGCTTTCTTT
>TRBJ2-5|TRBV7-9|TRBD2|-
CASNPGLDRETQYF
TGTGCCAGCAATCCGGGACTAGATAGAGAGACCCAGTACTTC
>TRBJ1-4|TRBV5-1|TRBD1|-
CASSETGDRGEKLFF
TGCGCCAGCAGCGAGACAGGGGACCGGGGTGAAAAACTGTTTTTT
>TRBJ1-2|TRBV16|TRBD1|few
CASSNNRGSYTF
TGTGCCAGCAGCAACAACAGGGGCAGCTACACCTTC
>TRBJ2-1|TRBV18|TRBD2|-
CASSPSSSGSDEQFF
TGTGCCAGCTCACCAAGCTCTAGCGGGAGTGATGAGCAGTTCTTC
>TRBJ2-7|TRBV27|TRBD2|-
CASSSSAGGTYEQYF
TGTGCCAGCAGTTCCTCCGCGGGGGGCACCTACGAGCAGTACTTC
>TRBJ1-5|TRBV2|TRBD1|-
CASSAGTGGARQPQHF
TGTGCCAGCAGTGCAGGGACAGGGGGCGCGAGGCAGCCCCAGCATTTT
>TRBJ2-3|TRBV27|-|-
CASSERGLTQYF
TGTGCCAGCAGTGAGAGAGGTTTGACGCAGTATTTT
>TRBJ2-3|TRBV7-2|-|-
CASSPSGSRSDTQYF
TGTGCCAGCAGCCCTAGTGGGAGTAGGTCAGATACGCAGTATTTT
>TRBJ1-5|TRBV7-2|TRBD1|-
CASSLIGGVSNQPQHF
TGTGCCAGCAGCTTAATAGGGGGCGTTAGCAATCAGCCCCAGCATTTT
>TRBJ2-1|TRBV14|-|-
CASSFFREKFF
TGTGCCAGCAGTTTTTTCCGGGAGAAGTTCTTC